This note documents a single TCR beta chain sequence. What it binds is not known. A read error is possible here, since a much larger clone lies one base away. Healthy Caucasian individuals from Russia aged 6 to 90 were enrolled as donors. Per individual sample, total RNA of at least 5.5 micrograms was extracted. Using a J-beta primer mix together with a sample-barcoded 5' primer, a second PCR was run for about 6 to 11 cycles. TCRdb redid the calling of the 5' RACE reads with MiXCR, one entry per CDR3 protein. The sample records 1.5 million to 2 million distinct CDR3 sequences, roughly 28% being singletons. These data belong to a study of blood T cells in healthy people across ages. Notes on the study in general: Changes in expanded clonotypes were possibly confounded, as the CMV status of donors was unknown.

The CDR3 sequence is 12 residues long. Trimming removed 7 bases from V and 9 bases from J; junction bases left unmatched: 11. Germline CDR1 reads SQVTM; CDR2 reads ANQGSEA. This clonotype was sampled from a woman younger than 45 in good health. The sample comprised blood. The genes are TRBV29-1 and TRBJ2-5; TRBD1 agrees at 7 bases. CDR3 coding DNA: TGCAGCGCGATACAGGGGCGGTTGCCCCAGTACTTC. Translation: CSAIQGRLPQYF.